These 4 T cell receptor beta chains came from one sample sequenced in a study of neurological immune-mediated disorders (dated by TCRdb to between 2018 and 2021). The library came from 5' RACE. TCRdb lists the instrument as Illumina HiSeq 2500. Through fastp at Q25 and MiXCR, TCRdb rebuilt clones from the public reads, retaining in-frame beta chains. Each entry is one CDR3 protein sequence, shown with its most common DNA and genes. This sample comprises around 26,000 distinct CDR3 sequences, around 6.3% of them detected only once. The ten largest clones add up to around 8.3% of the sample. Sequenced material: PBMCs. The receptor set was obtained from a woman in her forties or fifties in good health.

This clonotype came up many times. V gene TRBV14 combines with J gene TRBJ1-1; 7 bases agree with TRBD1. From germline, CDR1 is SGHDN and CDR2 FVKESK. The CDR3 covers 13 residues. The ends lost 6 bases at V and 7 bases at J; junction bases unmatched: 8. The CDR3 protein is CASSPDRADEAFF. The CDR3 DNA sequence: TGTGCCAGCAGTCCAGACAGGGCTGATGAAGCTTTCTTT.

This clonotype was counted many times. The chain joins TRBV2 to TRBJ1-6; D gene uncertain. CDR3 length: 13 residues. V dropped 8 bases and J dropped 10 bases, with 15 bases sitting between them. Germline lookup yields CDR1 SNHLY and CDR2 FYNNEI. The CDR3 coding sequence is TGTGCCAGCCCAAGCCGGATCGGATCACCCCTCCACTTT. This gives the protein CASPSRIGSPLHF.

This clonotype was recorded many times. The chain recombines TRBV7-2 with TRBJ2-7; D unresolved. The CDR3 runs 12 residues. Germline CDR1 and CDR2: SGHTA and FQGNSA. The V end was cut by 5 bases, the J end by 0 bases, with 5 bases between. Here the CDR3 DNA reads TGTGCCAGCAGCCTGTACTCCTACGAGCAGTACTTC. This translates into CASSLYSYEQYF.

In its sample, this clonotype was seen many times. The chain is built from TRBV20-1 and TRBJ1-2; tentative D call: TRBD1 (5 bases). The length of the CDR3 is 14 residues. Germline CDR1 and CDR2: DFQATT and SNEGSKA (reference sequence). Trimming shortened V by 1 base and J by 1 base, and 10 bases separated the two germline ends. Here the CDR3 DNA reads TGCAGTGCTAGAGGGGGGGAAGATAACTATGGCTACACCTTC. Its translation: CSARGGEDNYGYTF.